This T cell receptor beta chain was retrieved from a study of regulatory T cells in long-lasting Graves disease. Findings and limits, study-wide: Results may be inaccurate due to the small sample size.

This CDR3 has 13 residues. V lost 4 bases to trimming and J lost 10 bases; unmatched junction nucleotides: 5. CDR1 is MNHEY and CDR2 is SVGEGT in the germline V gene. Concerning this clonotype: The antigen remains unidentified.

Through Arm-PCR of CDR3 regions and iRepertoire HTBI primers, TCR beta libraries were built. TCRdb processed the multiplex PCR reads anew with MiXCR; each CDR3 protein has one entry. The table records fewer than 450,000 distinct CDR3 sequences, 20% to 25% of them present only once. This sample's time point: persistent/refractory GD, antithyroid drugs over 5 years with positive TRAb. Researchers made the TCR library from RNA that was extracted from PBMCs. The clonotype was recovered from a female donor with Graves disease. This rearrangement joins TRBV6-2 or TRBV6-3 to TRBJ1-5; 9 bases map to TRBD1. Sequenced material: peripheral blood mononuclear cells (PBMCs), taken when the disease was refractory, from a patient treated with antithyroid drugs. The CDR3 is CASSLGQGYPQHF. The CDR3 coding sequence is TGTGCCAGCAGTTTGGGACAGGGCTACCCCCAGCATTTT.